This TCR beta chain was captured in a study of T-cell memory formation after mild COVID-19. With 6 bases clipped from V and 3 bases from J, the junction kept 6 bases outside the gene matches. This CDR3 is built from 16 residues. CDR1 and CDR2 from the germline V gene are SGHNT and YENEEA. Of note for this clonotype: What it binds is not known.

Notes on the study in general: CD4/CD8 balance characterized clones contracting day 15 to 85, and CD4+ skew characterized later expanders.

It was 5'RACE with constant-segment primers that produced the TCR alpha and TCR beta cDNA libraries, which carried sample barcodes and UMIs. TCRdb independently ran MiXCR on the 5' RACE reads; one entry per CDR3 protein. The sample records tens of thousands of distinct CDR3 sequences, about 14% being singletons. The sequenced material came from PBMCs or a T cell subset sorted from them (not recorded which). The receptor's source is a man aged 18 to 30 who had mild COVID-19 (a few samples of this study predate the infection). Cell type and time point are not known. The chain couples TRBV11-3 to TRBJ2-2, with 11 nucleotides matching TRBD1. The CDR3 DNA follows: TGTGCCAGCAGACATCGGACAGGGGGCGACACCGGGGAGCTGTTTTTT. Its protein product is CASRHRTGGDTGELFF. The full variable domain, completed using reference TRBV11-3 and TRBJ2-2, is EAGVVQSPRYKIIEKKQPVAFWCNPISGHNTLYWYLQNLGQGPELLIRYENEEAVDDSQLPKDRFSAERLKGVDSTLKIQPAELGDSAVYLCASRHRTGGDTGELFFGEGSRLTVL.